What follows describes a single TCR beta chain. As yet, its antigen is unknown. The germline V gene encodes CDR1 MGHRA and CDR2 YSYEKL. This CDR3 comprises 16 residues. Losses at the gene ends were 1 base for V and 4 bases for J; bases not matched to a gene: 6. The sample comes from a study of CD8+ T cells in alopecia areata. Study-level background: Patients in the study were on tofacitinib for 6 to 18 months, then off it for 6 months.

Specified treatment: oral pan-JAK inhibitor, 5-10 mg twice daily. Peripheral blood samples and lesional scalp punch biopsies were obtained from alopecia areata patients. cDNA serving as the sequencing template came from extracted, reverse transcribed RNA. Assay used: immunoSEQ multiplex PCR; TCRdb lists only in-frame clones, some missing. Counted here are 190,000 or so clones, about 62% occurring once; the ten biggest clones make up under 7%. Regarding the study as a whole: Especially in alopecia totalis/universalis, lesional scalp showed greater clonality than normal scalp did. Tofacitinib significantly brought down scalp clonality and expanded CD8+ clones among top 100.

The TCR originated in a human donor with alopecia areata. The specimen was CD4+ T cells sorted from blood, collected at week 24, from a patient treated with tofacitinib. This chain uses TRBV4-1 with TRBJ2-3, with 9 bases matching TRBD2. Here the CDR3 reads CASSQGASGNSDTQYF. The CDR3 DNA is TGCGCCAGCAGCCAAGGCGCTAGCGGGAACTCAGATACGCAGTATTTT.